One sample yielded the 31 T cell receptor beta chains listed below, sequenced in a study of beta chain features in type 1 diabetes. Notes on the study in general: Shortening that was moderate but significant affected the TCRB CDR3s of Type 1 diabetes patients in all four CD4+ subsets.

Investigators reverse transcribed all isolated RNA, so they sequenced expressed TCRB transcripts. TCRdb's copy holds only in-frame clones and misses some; the assay was immunoSEQ multiplex PCR. The sample yields about 740,000 clones, 13% seen once. These receptors' targets are unknown. The specimen was naive CD4+ T cells from blood. The source is a man aged 18 to 29 with type 1 diabetes.

In its sample, this clone was seen a few times. This chain connects TRBV5-6 to TRBJ2-5, with D uncertain. Germline loops: CDR1 SGHDT, CDR2 YYEEEE. Trimming took 4 bases from V and 5 from J, leaving 12 bases between them. The CDR3 contains 13 residues. CDR3: CASSLGDPETQYF. The CDR3 bases are TGTGCCAGCAGCCTCGGTGACCCTGAGACCCAGTACTTC.

This clone occurred a few times. The V gene is TRBV6-6, the J gene TRBJ2-7; D not certain. CDR3 size: 13 residues. Per germline, CDR1 MNHNY and CDR2 SVGAGI (reference sequence). Trimming shortened V by 5 bases and J by 9 bases, and 17 bases separated the two germline ends. CDR3 protein: CASSTPRFTGQYF. The CDR3 bases are TGTGCCAGCAGTACGCCAAGATTTACGGGGCAGTACTTC.

Points on this clone: The sample has other DNA sequences that encode this CDR3 too. V and J are TRBV29-1 and TRBJ1-1; D gene uncertain. V shed 4 bases and J shed 2 bases, with 5 bases lying between them. In germline, CDR1 is SQVTM, CDR2 ANQGSEA. The CDR3 extends over 11 amino acids. CDR3 sequence: CSVVRNTEAFF. The CDR3 nucleotides read TGCAGCGTTGTTCGTAACACTGAAGCTTTCTTT.

The V call is TRBV6-6, the J call TRBJ2-5; 7 nucleotides match TRBD2. V was pared by 5 bases and J by 3 bases, with 3 bases of the junction left unmatched. The V gene's germline CDR1 is MNHNY and CDR2 SVGAGI (reference sequence). CDR3 length equals 13 residues. CDR3 in DNA: TGTGCCAGCAGTCCGGCGGGGGAAGAGACCCAGTACTTC. Translating it yields CASSPAGEETQYF.

This chain connects TRBV4-1 to TRBJ2-2; D not certain. Germline lookup yields CDR1 MGHRA and CDR2 YSYEKL. The germline V and J ends were trimmed by 1 base and 1 base, with 7 bases remaining between them. This CDR3 spans 15 amino acids. The CDR3 DNA is TGCGCCAGCAGCCAAGGGGTCTTGAACACCGGGGAGCTGTTTTTT. It specifies CASSQGVLNTGELFF.

This chain joins TRBV30 and TRBJ1-2; D gene unclear. Trimming took 3 bases from V and 0 from J, leaving 17 bases between them. The germline CDR1 and CDR2 sequences are GTSNPN and SVGIG (reference sequence). This CDR3 contains 16 residues. CDR3 nucleotides: TGTGCCTGGAGCGCCCCCGCGCGCAGTACTAACTATGGCTACACCTTC. Translated, it gives CAWSAPARSTNYGYTF. The entire variable domain, with the rest obtained from reference TRBV30 and TRBJ1-2, is as follows: SQTIHQWPATLVQPVGSPLSLECTVEGTSNPNLYWYRQAAGRGLQLLFYSVGIGQISSEVPQNLSASRPQDRQFILSSKKLLLSDSGFYLCAWSAPARSTNYGYTFGSGTRLTVV.

Only a few counts were recorded for this clone. The chain uses TRBV7-2 and TRBJ1-4; D remains unclear. CDR1 is SGHTA and CDR2 is FQGNSA in the germline V gene. Trimming left V 4 bases short and J 10 bases short, with 19 bases between. This CDR3 comprises 15 residues. CDR3 region: CASSSGPEARGKLFF. The CDR3 region has the DNA TGTGCCAGCAGCTCCGGCCCGGAGGCGCGTGGAAAACTGTTTTTT.

This clone was found a few times. The chain has TRBV9 and TRBJ1-6; D gene uncertain. This CDR3 contains 16 residues. Trimming removed 0 bases at V and 0 bases at J, with 7 bases between. The germline V gene encodes CDR1 SGDLS and CDR2 YYNGEE. CDR3 in amino acids: CASSVGISSYNSPLHF. The DNA of the CDR3 is TGTGCCAGCAGCGTAGGAATCAGCTCCTATAATTCACCCCTCCACTTT.

The J gene is TRBJ2-3, the V gene TRBV7-9; TRBD1 or TRBD2 may be the D gene (5 bases each). Germline values: CDR1 SEHNR, CDR2 FQNEAQ (reference sequence). The V end was cut by 1 base, the J end by 4 bases, with 12 bases between. The CDR3 contains 15 residues. CDR3 protein: CASSLGGPASDTQYF. The DNA for the CDR3 is TGTGCCAGCAGCTTAGGGGGACCGGCATCAGATACGCAGTATTTT.

This chain links TRBV7-9 with TRBJ1-1, with 7 bases lining up with TRBD1. Unmatched junction bases numbered 9, after V lost 4 bases and J lost 10 bases. Germline CDR1 is SEHNR and CDR2 is FQNEAQ (reference sequence). The CDR3 sequence is 13 residues long. Here the CDR3 reads CASSYLTGRVAFF. In nucleotides, the CDR3 is TGTGCCAGCAGCTACCTGACAGGGCGGGTAGCTTTCTTT.

This sequence joins TRBV25-1 and TRBJ1-2; 7 bases line up with TRBD1. CDR3 size: 16 residues. Germline lookup yields CDR1 MGHDK and CDR2 SYGVNS. V lost 1 base and J lost 5; bases outside the gene matches: 10. Here the CDR3 reads CASSESTGTHRYGYTF. The CDR3 DNA reads TGTGCCAGCAGTGAATCGACAGGGACCCATAGGTATGGCTACACCTTC.

This clone was seen a handful of times. The sample holds other DNA sequences that translate to the same CDR3. J is TRBJ1-1 and V is TRBV18; 9 bases are shared with TRBD1. J gave up 1 base and V 3 bases, and 3 bases lay outside the gene matches. The germline CDR1 and CDR2 sequences are KGHSH and LQKENI. The CDR3 loop spans 15 amino acids. As DNA, the CDR3 is TGTGCCAGCTCACCCCTGGGACAGGGGAACACTGAAGCTTTCTTT. It translates to CASSPLGQGNTEAFF. Full variable domain (outside the CDR3, taken from reference TRBV18 and TRBJ1-1): NAGVMQNPRHLVRRRGQEARLRCSPMKGHSHVYWYRQLPEEGLKFMVYLQKENIIDESGMPKERFSAEFPKEGPSILRIQQVVRGDSAAYFCASSPLGQGNTEAFFGQGTRLTVV.

The V and J genes are TRBV2 and TRBJ2-4; a weak D match, TRBD1 (6 bases). This CDR3 spans 15 amino acids. Between the trimmed V and J ends, which lost 5 bases and 4 bases, there was a span of 15 bases. Per germline, CDR1 SNHLY and CDR2 FYNNEI. The chain's CDR3 is CASSSVVGQKNIQYF. CDR3 nucleotides: TGTGCCAGCAGTTCCGTGGTAGGACAGAAAAACATTCAGTACTTC.

The V and J genes are TRBV28 and TRBJ1-5; a possible D gene is TRBD1 (6 bases). The CDR3 is made up of 14 amino acids. Germline CDR1 is MDHEN and CDR2 is SYDVKM. Trimming stripped 5 bases from V and 2 bases from J, with 10 bases between. The CDR3 DNA is TGTGCCAGCAGTAGAGGGGGGGGCAATCAGCCCCAGCATTTT. Protein sequence: CASSRGGGNQPQHF.

In this sample, this clone turned up a few times. The CDR3 loop is CASSGGDSGANVLTF. In DNA form, the CDR3 reads TGTGCCAGCTCAGGTGGTGATTCTGGGGCCAACGTCCTGACTTTC. The chain links TRBV18 to TRBJ2-6; D gene uncertain. The CDR3 contains 15 residues. The germline V gene encodes CDR1 KGHSH and CDR2 LQKENI. The V and J ends lost 5 bases and 1 base respectively, with 9 bases between them.

The V and J genes are TRBV20-1 and TRBJ2-7, with D maybe TRBD1 (5 bases). Trimming took off 5 bases at V and 9 bases at J, with 14 bases between the two ends. The CDR3 loop spans 11 amino acids. The germline CDR1 and CDR2 sequences are DFQATT and SNEGSKA (reference sequence). The DNA for the CDR3 is TGCAGTGCTTCCGCAGGGATCGGGCAGTACTTC. This translates into CSASAGIGQYF.

This clone has just one count. The same CDR3 can be traced to other DNA sequences in this sample. The chain links TRBV6-5 to TRBJ1-5, with 7 bases aligning to TRBD1. This CDR3 contains 14 residues. Germline V gene lookup returns CDR1 MNHEY and CDR2 SVGAGI. Trimming at V came to 6 bases and at J to 3 bases, leaving 5 bases not matched to a gene. The CDR3 bases are TGTGCCAGCAGCCCGGGACAGCCCAATCAGCCCCAGCATTTT. Its protein product is CASSPGQPNQPQHF.

A few counts support this clone. The genes are TRBV10-3 and TRBJ2-1; D perhaps matches TRBD2 (6 bases). The V end lost 3 bases, the J end lost 6 bases, and 18 bases lay between the germline ends. There are 16 residues in the CDR3. The germline V gene has CDR1 ENHRY and CDR2 SYGVKD. The CDR3 loop is CAISDLAVGPGNEQFF. DNA of the CDR3: TGTGCCATCAGTGACTTAGCGGTGGGACCGGGCAATGAGCAGTTCTTC.

The rearrangement links TRBV11-3 to TRBJ2-1, with a tentative D call TRBD2 (5 bases). CDR1 is SGHNT, CDR2 YENEEA, per germline. This CDR3 region has 13 residues. V was cut by 5 bases and J by 15 bases, with 20 bases left in between. The CDR3 loop reads CASSPLESGGWFF. In nucleotides, the CDR3 is TGTGCCAGCAGCCCCCTTGAGTCTGGAGGTTGGTTCTTC.

The table lists this clone with a few counts. The gene calls are TRBV2 and TRBJ2-1; no reliable D call. The CDR3 extends over 13 amino acids. V was pared by 0 bases and J by 9 bases, with 9 bases between. CDR1 is SNHLY, CDR2 FYNNEI, per germline. CDR3 in amino acids: CASSEAPTSEQFF. The CDR3 DNA sequence: TGTGCCAGCAGTGAAGCGCCTACAAGTGAGCAGTTCTTC.

In nucleotides, the CDR3 is TGTGCCATCAGCAGGGGGGAAGAAAGCAATCAGCCCCAGCATTTT. Protein sequence: CAISRGEESNQPQHF. The genes are TRBV10-3 and TRBJ1-5; 7 nucleotides agree with TRBD1. The CDR3 spans 15 residues. V dropped 6 bases and J dropped 1; count of bases not matched to a gene: 6. The germline V gene encodes CDR1 ENHRY and CDR2 SYGVKD.

This clone was recorded a few times. This chain links TRBV20-1 with TRBJ1-5; D is undetermined. The germline V gene encodes CDR1 DFQATT and CDR2 SNEGSKA (reference sequence). V was trimmed by 6 bases and J by 4 bases, leaving 7 bases between them. The CDR3 length is 11 residues. In nucleotides, the CDR3 is TGCAGTGCCGAGGGTAATCAGCCCCAGCATTTT. Translation gives CSAEGNQPQHF.

The table lists this clone with a few counts. The chain links TRBV4-1 to TRBJ1-5, with D possibly TRBD1 on 5 matching bases. Germline lookup yields CDR1 MGHRA and CDR2 YSYEKL. The CDR3 totals 16 residues. V shed 3 bases and J shed 2 bases, with 14 bases lying between them. Written as DNA, the CDR3 is TGCGCCAGCAGCCAGGGGGTCATAAGTGGCAATCAGCCCCAGCATTTT. This sequence encodes CASSQGVISGNQPQHF.

This clone was observed a few times. J is TRBJ1-5 and V is TRBV28; D remains ambiguous. Germline-derived CDR1 and CDR2 are MDHEN and SYDVKM. This CDR3 region has 12 residues. Trimming removed 4 bases from V and 3 bases from J, with 4 bases in between. The CDR3 sequence is CASSYINQPQHF. The CDR3 coding sequence is TGTGCCAGCAGTTATATCAATCAGCCCCAGCATTTT.

The sample holds a few counts of this clone. The genes are TRBV5-4 and TRBJ2-5; 8 positions match TRBD2. V lost 4 bases to trimming and J lost 2 bases; unmatched junction nucleotides: 4. This CDR3 has 14 residues. CDR1 and CDR2 from the germline V gene are SGHNT and YYREEE (reference sequence). CDR3 protein: CASSSSGGQETQYF. The CDR3 nucleotides are TGTGCCAGCAGCAGCAGCGGGGGACAAGAGACCCAGTACTTC.

This clone was observed a few times. The chain employs TRBV7-3 and TRBJ2-3; D not resolved. The CDR3 has 13 amino acids. Trimming took 5 bases from V and 6 from J, leaving 12 bases between them. Looked up from germline, CDR1 is SGHTA and CDR2 is FQGTGA. The CDR3 DNA sequence: TGTGCCAGCAGCATCGGTCTTCTTGATACGCAGTATTTT. As protein: CASSIGLLDTQYF.

This clone was counted only a few times. V and J are TRBV5-1 and TRBJ2-1; 14 bases match TRBD2. Germline CDR1 is SGHRS and CDR2 is YFSETQ. The CDR3 is 18 residues long. The V segment lost 3 bases and the J segment 4 bases; nucleotides outside the gene matches: 9. This CDR3 reads CASSWKRTSGGSYNEQFF. The CDR3 nucleotides are TGCGCCAGCAGCTGGAAGAGGACTAGCGGGGGGAGTTACAATGAGCAGTTCTTC.

This clone was observed a few times. The chain is built from TRBV25-1 and TRBJ2-7; D remains unclear. Germline V gene data show CDR1 as MGHDK and CDR2 as SYGVNS. V lost 4 bases, J lost 3 bases, and 4 bases lay in between. This CDR3 is built from 11 residues. DNA for the CDR3: TGTGCCAGCAGTGTTCACTACGAGCAGTACTTC. This translates into CASSVHYEQYF.

This clone was counted a few times. V and J are TRBV29-1 and TRBJ1-3; 7 bases align to TRBD1. The CDR3 consists of 14 residues. Germline values: CDR1 SQVTM, CDR2 ANQGSEA. V trimming: 4 bases; J trimming: 4 bases; junction bases outside the gene matches: 7. The CDR3, as DNA: TGCAGCGTTGGGATAGGGACAGACGGAAACACCATATATTTT. Translated: CSVGIGTDGNTIYF.

With regard to this clone: Other DNA sequences in the sample encode the same CDR3. J is TRBJ1-2 and V is TRBV19, with D unclear. V lost 3 bases and J lost 2, with 7 bases in between. Germline CDR1 reads LNHDA; CDR2 reads SQIVND (reference sequence). The CDR3 extends over 13 amino acids. This chain's CDR3 is CASSIPGNYGYTF. The CDR3 region has the DNA TGTGCCAGTAGTATTCCCGGGAACTATGGCTACACCTTC.

The rearrangement joins TRBV4-1 to TRBJ2-3, with D uncertain. Trimming pared 1 base from V and 2 bases from J, leaving 10 bases between. This CDR3 has 15 amino acids. Germline values: CDR1 MGHRA, CDR2 YSYEKL. The CDR3: CASSQGWVPTDTQYF. Here the CDR3 DNA reads TGCGCCAGCAGCCAAGGTTGGGTGCCCACAGATACGCAGTATTTT.